Below, 9 T cell receptor beta chains from the same sample are listed, as sequenced in a study of CD8 T cells in ankylosing spondylitis. One entry per CDR3 protein, called by TCRdb with MiXCR from the 5' RACE reads. The sample includes 200,000 to 300,000 distinct CDR3 sequences, approximately 11% of them seen just once. The sample was blood, either unsorted or a sorted T cell fraction (not recorded which). Every receptor here comes from a male donor with ankylosing spondylitis or in good health (not recorded which).

There are a few counts of this clonotype. J is TRBJ2-3 and V is TRBV7-9; 9 bases map to TRBD1. CDR3 size: 15 residues. CDR1 SEHNR and CDR2 FQNEAQ come from the germline V gene (reference sequence). J lost 2 bases, V lost 7 bases, and 7 bases had no gene match. DNA for the CDR3: TGTGCCAGCACCACGGGGACAGGGAACACAGATACGCAGTATTTT. Its protein product is CASTTGTGNTDTQYF.

This clonotype showed up many times. The chain employs TRBV7-2 and TRBJ1-3, with 8 positions matching TRBD1. This CDR3 contains 15 residues. V dropped 6 bases and J dropped 6; count of bases not matched to a gene: 10. The germline V gene encodes CDR1 SGHTA and CDR2 FQGNSA. This chain's CDR3 is CASRQRTGKKNTIYF. CDR3 coding DNA: TGTGCCAGCAGACAGAGGACAGGGAAGAAAAACACCATATATTTT.

This clonotype showed up many times. J is TRBJ2-4 and V is TRBV13; the D is unclear. Germline CDR1 and CDR2: PRHDT and FYEKMQ (reference sequence). CDR3 length: 14 residues. V lost 4 bases to trimming and J lost 0 bases, with 7 bases between them. The CDR3 coding sequence is TGTGCCAGCAGCTCGAGACTAGCCAAAAACATTCAGTACTTC. This encodes CASSSRLAKNIQYF. Combining the CDR3 with reference TRBV13 and TRBJ2-4 gives the whole variable domain AAGVIQSPRHLIKEKRETATLKCYPIPRHDTVYWYQQGPGQDPQFLISFYEKMQSDKGSIPDRFSAQQFSDYHSELNMSSLELGDSALYFCASSSRLAKNIQYFGAGTRLSVL.

This clonotype was recorded at least ten times. CDR3 bases: TGTGCCAGCACCCTGACTAGCGGGAGGGGGGATACGCAGTATTTT. It codes for CASTLTSGRGDTQYF. The genes are TRBV12-3 or TRBV12-4 and TRBJ2-3; 14 bases match TRBD2. V gave up 7 bases and J gave up 6 bases; unmatched junction bases: 6. This CDR3 contains 15 residues.

This clonotype was observed many times. The chain recombines TRBV15 with TRBJ1-5; a possible D gene is TRBD1 (5 bases). Germline V gene lookup returns CDR1 LNHNV and CDR2 YYDKDF (reference sequence). This CDR3 has 15 residues. The V end lost 4 bases, the J end lost 7 bases, and 17 bases lay between the germline ends. The DNA for the CDR3 is TGTGCCACCAGCAACACCCAGGGTTGGCGGCAGCCCCAGCATTTT. It yields the protein CATSNTQGWRQPQHF.

This clonotype was found many times. V and J are TRBV4-1 and TRBJ1-5, with D uncertain. The germline V and J ends were trimmed by 2 bases and 1 base, with 15 bases remaining between them. The CDR3 spans 17 residues. Germline CDR1 and CDR2: MGHRA and YSYEKL. The CDR3 DNA is TGCGCCAGCAGCCAACAGGAAATAATCAGGAGCAATCAGCCCCAGCATTTT. Translation gives CASSQQEIIRSNQPQHF.

At least ten counts were recorded for this clonotype. The V and J genes are TRBV5-1 and TRBJ2-1; 14 bases map to TRBD2. The CDR3 spans 18 residues. Germline loops: CDR1 SGHRS, CDR2 YFSETQ. V shed 6 bases, J shed 0 bases, and the junction held 8 bases outside the gene matches. The CDR3 nucleotides read TGCGCCAGCACACCGGGACTAGCGGGGGTAAGCTCCTACAATGAGCAGTTCTTC. It is translated as CASTPGLAGVSSYNEQFF.

This clonotype occurred a few times. A clone one base away is much larger, so this may be a read error. The chain uses TRBV7-6 and TRBJ2-7; TRBD1 is a possible D gene (5 bases). Germline V gene data show CDR1 as SGHVS and CDR2 as FNYEAQ. The CDR3 contains 14 residues. This chain's CDR3 is CVSSLSGRTYEQYF. The CDR3 coding sequence is TGTGTCAGCAGCTTATCAGGGCGTACCTACGAGCAGTACTTC.

This chain uses TRBV20-1 with TRBJ2-3; TRBD2 matches 7 bases. The V gene's germline CDR1 is DFQATT and CDR2 SNEGSKA (reference sequence). The CDR3 loop spans 15 amino acids. The junction had 14 bases not matched to a gene; V was cut back by 7 bases and J by 4 bases. CDR3 amino acids: CSGAPGPGGADTQYF. CDR3 nucleotides: TGCAGTGGGGCCCCGGGTCCGGGAGGTGCAGATACGCAGTATTTT.